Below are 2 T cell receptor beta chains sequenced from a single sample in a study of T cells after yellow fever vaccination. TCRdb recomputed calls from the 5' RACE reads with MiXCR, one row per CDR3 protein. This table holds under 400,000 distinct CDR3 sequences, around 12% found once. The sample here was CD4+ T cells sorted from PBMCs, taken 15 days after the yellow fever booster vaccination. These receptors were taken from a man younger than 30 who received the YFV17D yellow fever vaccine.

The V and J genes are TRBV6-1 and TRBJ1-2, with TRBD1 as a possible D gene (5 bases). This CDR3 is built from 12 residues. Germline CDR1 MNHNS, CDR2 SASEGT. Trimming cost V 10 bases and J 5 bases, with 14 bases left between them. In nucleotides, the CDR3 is TGTGCCACCCAGCAGGGTTGGTATGGCTACACCTTC. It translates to CATQQGWYGYTF.

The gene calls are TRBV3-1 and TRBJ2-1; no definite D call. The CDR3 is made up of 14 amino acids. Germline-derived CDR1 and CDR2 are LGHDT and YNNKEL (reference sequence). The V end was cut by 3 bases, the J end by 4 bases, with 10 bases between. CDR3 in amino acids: CASSQRNTYNEQFF. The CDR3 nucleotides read TGTGCCAGCAGCCAGAGGAATACATACAATGAGCAGTTCTTC.